This T cell receptor (beta chain) was captured in a study of blood T cell repertoires in COVID-19. About the research overall: The United States, Italy and Spain supplied acute and convalescent COVID-19 samples. The cDNA or gDNA used as material had been derived from T cells, B-cell-depleted T cells, or PBMCs.

Authors' analysis steps: Amplified reference gene primers provided the basis for estimating nucleated cell counts. Data came from immunoSEQ multiplex PCR; TCRdb stores just in-frame clones and leaves some out. That table is the source of V, J and clone size, and D and trimming were worked out from the DNA. The table lists roughly 190,000 clones, over 75% of them singletons. V lost 3 bases and J 0 bases, leaving 15 bases between the germline ends. Germline CDR1 is LGHNA and CDR2 is YSLEER. This CDR3 is built from 16 residues. V gene TRBV4-3 combines with J gene TRBJ2-7; maybe TRBD2 (6 bases). Material for sequencing was peripheral blood. The clonotype comes from a woman in her forties or fifties with acute or convalescent COVID-19. CDR3 in amino acids: CASSQGGAGSSYEQYF. The DNA for the CDR3 is TGCGCCAGCAGCCAGGGAGGCGCGGGGAGCTCCTACGAGCAGTACTTC.